This T cell receptor beta chain was observed in a study of control samples from healthy donors and cancer patients. Germline V gene data show CDR1 as SGHRS and CDR2 as YFSETQ. The CDR3 sequence is 13 residues long. Trimming took off 1 base at V and 8 bases at J, with 12 bases between the two ends. Method: immunoSEQ multiplex PCR; TCRdb's copy keeps in-frame clones and lacks some. The sample holds roughly 120,000 clones, roughly nine tenths seen once. The chain employs TRBV5-1 and TRBJ1-2; the D gene is possibly TRBD1 (5 bases). Sequenced material: PBMCs. This clonotype was obtained from a woman between 50 and 59 years old with colorectal cancer. The CDR3 region has the DNA TGCGCCAGCAGCTTGTTTGTTCAGGGCGGCTACACCTTC. Translated, it gives CASSLFVQGGYTF.